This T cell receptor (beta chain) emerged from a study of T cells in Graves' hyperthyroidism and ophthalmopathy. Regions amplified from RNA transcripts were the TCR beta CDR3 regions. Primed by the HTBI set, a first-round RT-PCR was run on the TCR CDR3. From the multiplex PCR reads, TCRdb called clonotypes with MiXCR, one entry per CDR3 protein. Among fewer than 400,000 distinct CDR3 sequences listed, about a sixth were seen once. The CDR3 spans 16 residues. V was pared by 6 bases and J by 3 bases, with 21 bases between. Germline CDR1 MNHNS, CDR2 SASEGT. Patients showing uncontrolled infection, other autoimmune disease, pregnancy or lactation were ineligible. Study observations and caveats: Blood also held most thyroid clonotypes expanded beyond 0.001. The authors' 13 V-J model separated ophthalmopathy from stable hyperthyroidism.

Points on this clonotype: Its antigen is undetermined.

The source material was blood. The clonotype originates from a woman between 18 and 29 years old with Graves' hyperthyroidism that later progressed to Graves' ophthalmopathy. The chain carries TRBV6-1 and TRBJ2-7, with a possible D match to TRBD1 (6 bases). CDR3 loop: CASRGWGQSESYEQYF. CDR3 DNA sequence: TGTGCCAGCAGGGGATGGGGACAAAGCGAGAGCTACGAGCAGTACTTC.